This passage covers 22 T cell receptor beta chains from one sample sequenced in a study of high-grade serous ovarian cancer treatment subgroups. The tumor samples were collected prior to definitive surgery or chemotherapy. The repertoire was sequenced with immunoSEQ multiplex PCR; TCRdb's copy has only in-frame clones and lacks some. The sample lists several thousand clones; more than 70% were seen once. Sequenced sample: tumor tissue. These receptors all stem from a human donor with high-grade serous ovarian cancer.

V is TRBV29-1 and J is TRBJ2-5; D is tentatively TRBD1 or TRBD2 (5 bases each). V gave up 6 bases and J gave up 5 bases, with 19 bases separating them. CDR3 length: 14 residues. Per germline, CDR1 SQVTM and CDR2 ANQGSEA. In DNA form, the CDR3 reads TGCAGCGTCCCAGGGACGGCGAATGGGGAGACCCAGTACTTC. This codes for CSVPGTANGETQYF.

By share, this clone counts as large. The chain uses TRBV9 and TRBJ1-5; D possibly corresponds to TRBD1 (5 bases). Germline-derived CDR1 and CDR2 are SGDLS and YYNGEE. The CDR3 is made up of 14 amino acids. V was shortened by 0 bases and J by 4 bases, with 8 bases between the two germline ends. The CDR3 protein is CASSVDGANQPQHF. The CDR3 nucleotides are TGTGCCAGCAGCGTAGACGGGGCAAATCAGCCCCAGCATTTT.

The gene calls are TRBV5-4 and TRBJ1-1; D gene uncertain. The CDR3 is 16 residues long. Trimming removed 2 bases from V and 1 base from J, with 15 bases in between. Germline CDR1 reads SGHNT; CDR2 reads YYREEE (reference sequence). In nucleotides, the CDR3 is TGTGCCAGCAGCTTTAGTAATGGGTTGACGAACACTGAAGCTTTCTTT. Amino acids: CASSFSNGLTNTEAFF.

The chain employs TRBV29-1 and TRBJ1-2; D gene uncertain. Trimming cost V 3 bases and J 8 bases, with 7 bases left between them. Germline lookup yields CDR1 SQVTM and CDR2 ANQGSEA. This CDR3 spans 10 amino acids. CDR3 sequence reads: CSVDEGGYTF. The CDR3 DNA reads as TGCAGCGTTGATGAAGGGGGCTACACCTTC.

With respect to this clone: Other DNA sequences in the same sample also yield this CDR3. The chain has TRBV29-1 and TRBJ2-2; 11 bases line up with TRBD2. CDR1 and CDR2 (germline): SQVTM, ANQGSEA. V shed 6 bases and J 1 base; nucleotides not matched to a gene: 1. This CDR3 is built from 14 residues. CDR3 nucleotide sequence: TGCAGCGTAGGGACTAGCGGGAACACCGGGGAGCTGTTTTTT. Translating gives CSVGTSGNTGELFF.

The chain uses TRBV5-1 and TRBJ2-5; D gene ambiguous. The CDR3 covers 13 residues. Between the trimmed V and J ends, which lost 4 bases and 3 bases, there was a span of 10 bases. Germline V gene data show CDR1 as SGHRS and CDR2 as YFSETQ. The CDR3 region is CASSETLEETQYF. The CDR3, as DNA: TGCGCCAGCAGCGAAACATTGGAAGAGACCCAGTACTTC.

The chain joins TRBV9 to TRBJ2-3, with D possibly TRBD2 on 5 matching bases. Germline V gene data show CDR1 as SGDLS and CDR2 as YYNGEE. The germline V and J ends were trimmed by 4 bases and 5 bases, with 11 bases remaining between them. This CDR3 is built from 13 residues. CDR3 DNA sequence: TGTGCCAGCAGCCAGCGGTGGGGAGATACGCAGTATTTT. Its protein product is CASSQRWGDTQYF. The variable domain in full, completed from reference TRBV9 and TRBJ2-3, reads DSGVTQTPKHLITATGQRVTLRCSPRSGDLSVYWYQQSLDQGLQFLIQYYNGEERAKGNILERFSAQQFPDLHSELNLSSLELGDSALYFCASSQRWGDTQYFGPGTRLTVL.

This clone was observed a few times. This chain uses TRBV2 with TRBJ2-7; 10 nucleotides line up with TRBD1. The V and J ends lost 3 bases and 1 base, in that order; junction bases with no gene match: 6. The CDR3 has 16 residues. The germline gives CDR1 SNHLY, CDR2 FYNNEI. The CDR3 sequence is CASSEFRTGGSYEQYF. The CDR3, as DNA: TGTGCCAGCAGTGAGTTCCGGACAGGGGGTTCCTACGAGCAGTACTTC.

The chain combines TRBV18 with TRBJ2-7; TRBD2 matches 7 bases. This CDR3 comprises 12 residues. Germline CDR1 and CDR2: KGHSH and LQKENI. After removal of 3 bases from V and 6 bases from J, the junction contained 2 bases not matched to a gene. Here the CDR3 reads CASSPGGGEQYF. As DNA, the CDR3 is TGTGCCAGCTCACCGGGGGGGGGCGAGCAGTACTTC.

J is TRBJ1-3 and V is TRBV7-9, with D hard to call. The CDR3 is 12 residues long. V lost 2 bases and J 10 bases, leaving 9 bases between the germline ends. Germline V lookup: CDR1 SEHNR, CDR2 FQNEAQ (reference sequence). This CDR3 reads CASSLYSITIYF. Written as DNA, the CDR3 is TGTGCCAGCAGCTTATACAGTATTACCATATATTTT.

The chain employs TRBV28 and TRBJ2-7; D possibly corresponds to TRBD1 (6 bases). Germline CDR1 MDHEN, CDR2 SYDVKM. Between the trimmed V and J ends, which lost 4 bases and 4 bases, there was a span of 20 bases. The CDR3 totals 16 residues. Here the CDR3 reads CASSSSRTALGYEQYF. In DNA form, the CDR3 reads TGTGCCAGCAGTTCCTCCCGGACAGCCCTAGGATACGAGCAGTACTTC.

The CDR3 DNA reads as TGTGCCAGCAGCTTAGGCAGAAACTCCTACGAGCAGTACTTC. Its protein is CASSLGRNSYEQYF. V is TRBV7-8 and J is TRBJ2-7; no firm D call. V gave up 1 base and J gave up 0 bases, with 7 bases separating them. The germline gives CDR1 SGHVS, CDR2 FQNEAQ. The length of the CDR3 is 14 residues.

The V and J genes are TRBV7-2 and TRBJ1-1; a weak D match, TRBD1 (5 bases). CDR1 is SGHTA, CDR2 FQGNSA, per germline. This CDR3 has 12 residues. The V gene lost 5 bases and the J gene lost 11 bases, with 15 bases spanning the gap. In DNA form, the CDR3 reads TGTGCCAGCAGCCCCAGAGGGGTGGGTGCTTTCTTT. Translated: CASSPRGVGAFF.

This clone was detected only once. The V and J genes are TRBV6-5 and TRBJ1-1; D uncertain. Trimming removed 2 bases at V and 1 base at J, with 5 bases between. The germline V gene has CDR1 MNHEY and CDR2 SVGAGI. CDR3 length equals 13 residues. The CDR3 region is CASSYNANTEAFF. CDR3 in DNA: TGTGCCAGCAGTTACAACGCGAACACTGAAGCTTTCTTT.

The chain has TRBV18 and TRBJ2-7, with D perhaps TRBD2 (6 bases). Trimming shortened V by 6 bases and J by 4 bases, and 10 bases separated the two germline ends. CDR1 is KGHSH, CDR2 LQKENI, per germline. This CDR3 has 12 amino acids. CDR3 sequence: CASSRDSYEQYF. In nucleotides, the CDR3 is TGTGCCAGCTCCAGGGACTCGTACGAGCAGTACTTC.

V and J are TRBV5-5 and TRBJ2-2, with D perhaps TRBD1 or TRBD2 (5 bases each). The germline V gene has CDR1 SGHKS and CDR2 YYEKEE (reference sequence). This CDR3 is 16 amino acids long. V lost 4 bases, J lost 1 base, and 14 bases lay in between. The CDR3 coding sequence is TGTGCCAGCAGCCCCGAGGGGAGCCTGAACACCGGGGAGCTGTTTTTT. Protein: CASSPEGSLNTGELFF.

This clone was recorded a few times. The V and J genes are TRBV6-4 and TRBJ2-5; TRBD2 agrees at 7 bases. Germline V gene lookup returns CDR1 MRHNA and CDR2 SNTAGT. The CDR3 is 15 amino acids. With 1 base clipped from V and 3 bases from J, the junction kept 5 bases outside the gene matches. The CDR3 sequence is CASSDFIAGEETQYF. DNA of the CDR3: TGTGCCAGCAGTGACTTTATAGCGGGTGAAGAGACCCAGTACTTC.

CDR3 sequence: CSVAGDRGFTDTQYF. The CDR3 DNA reads TGCAGCGTTGCAGGGGACAGGGGGTTCACAGATACGCAGTATTTT. This chain connects TRBV29-1 to TRBJ2-3; 11 bases match TRBD1. Looked up from germline, CDR1 is SQVTM and CDR2 is ANQGSEA. The CDR3 has 15 residues. Unmatched junction bases numbered 5, after V lost 4 bases and J lost 2 bases.

The V call is TRBV5-1, the J call TRBJ2-7; 9 positions match TRBD1. The CDR3 loop spans 16 amino acids. The ends lost 5 bases at V and 3 bases at J; junction bases unmatched: 12. CDR1 is SGHRS and CDR2 is YFSETQ in the germline V gene. The CDR3 loop reads CASSLIPGTGSYEQYF. Here the CDR3 DNA reads TGCGCCAGCAGTCTGATTCCCGGGACAGGGAGCTACGAGCAGTACTTC.

This clone was recorded a few times. This chain uses TRBV5-1 with TRBJ2-7; D gene unclear. Trimming left V 0 bases short and J 4 bases short, with 17 bases between. Germline V gene lookup returns CDR1 SGHRS and CDR2 YFSETQ. The CDR3 contains 16 residues. The CDR3 loop is CASSLAYGPSSYEQYF. The DNA of the CDR3 is TGCGCCAGCAGCTTGGCCTACGGACCCAGTTCTTACGAGCAGTACTTC.

The rearrangement uses TRBV18 and TRBJ1-1; no firm D call. The V end lost 3 bases, the J end lost 3 bases, and 14 bases lay between the germline ends. The CDR3 loop spans 15 amino acids. Germline-derived CDR1 and CDR2 are KGHSH and LQKENI. The CDR3 region is CASSPGVLRDTEAFF. The CDR3 DNA reads as TGTGCCAGCTCACCTGGGGTCTTAAGGGACACTGAAGCTTTCTTT. The full variable domain, rest sourced from reference TRBV18 and TRBJ1-1, is NAGVMQNPRHLVRRRGQEARLRCSPMKGHSHVYWYRQLPEEGLKFMVYLQKENIIDESGMPKERFSAEFPKEGPSILRIQQVVRGDSAAYFCASSPGVLRDTEAFFGQGTRLTVV.

This clone was counted a single time. The chain couples TRBV7-2 to TRBJ1-3; D is ambiguous. The CDR3 consists of 15 residues. Germline V gives CDR1 SGHTA, CDR2 FQGNSA. Trimming shortened V by 2 bases and J by 0 bases, and 8 bases separated the two germline ends. CDR3 residues: CASSLITDSGNTIYF. For the CDR3, the DNA is TGTGCCAGCAGCTTAATCACAGACTCTGGAAACACCATATATTTT.